A selection of T cell receptor beta chains follows, all from one sample in a study of blood T cell repertoires in COVID-19. Generated by immunoSEQ multiplex PCR, the TCRdb table keeps only in-frame clones and is missing some. The table lists roughly 170,000 clones, less than 85% of them singletons. The sample was PBMCs or T cells enriched from blood (not recorded which). The receptors come from a woman aged 45-60 years who had recovered from COVID-19. Each CDR3 is given with its conserved first and last residue. D genes are given only for firm matches. A clone size is listed for some rows: how often the clone was seen (once, few, many), or a class if it is expanded.

d_gene	v_gene	abundance	j_gene	CDR3nt	CDR3aa
-	TRBV13	-	TRBJ2-3	TGTGCCAGCAGCTCCTCGGGACTTGGCACAGATACGCAGTATTTT	CASSSSGLGTDTQYF
-	TRBV2	-	TRBJ1-5	TGTGCCAGCAGTGAACAGGGACAAGGAGGAGGTCAGCCCCAGCATTTT	CASSEQGQGGGQPQHF
-	TRBV7-2	-	TRBJ2-5	TGTGCCAGCAGCTTCTCGGCGGGAGAGACCCAGTACTTC	CASSFSAGETQYF
TRBD2	TRBV5-5	-	TRBJ2-1	TGTGCCAGCAGCTTGGGGTCCCTGGCAGGACTAGTGGGGGATGAGCAGTTCTTC	CASSLGSLAGLVGDEQFF
-	TRBV7-2	-	TRBJ1-1	TGTGCCAGCAGCTTTAGTGACTACACTGAAGCTTTCTTT	CASSFSDYTEAFF
-	TRBV28	-	TRBJ1-2	TGTGCCAGCAGTTTAGGGCAGAACTATGGCTACACCTTC	CASSLGQNYGYTF
TRBD2	TRBV28	-	TRBJ2-4	TGTGCCAGCAGTGTAACTGCGACTAGCCGGAAAAACATTCAGTACTTC	CASSVTATSRKNIQYF
-	TRBV2	few	TRBJ2-4	TGTGCCAGCAGTAGTTTATGGGGGGGCGCAACCAAAAACATTCAGTACTTC	CASSSLWGGATKNIQYF
-	TRBV5-5	-	TRBJ2-6	TGTGCCAGCAGCTTGATGAACAGGGCTGGGGCCAACGTCCTGACTTTC	CASSLMNRAGANVLTF
-	TRBV9	-	TRBJ1-3	TGTGCCAGCAGCGTCCAGGGCACCTCTGGAAACACCATATATTTT	CASSVQGTSGNTIYF
-	TRBV11-3	-	TRBJ2-1	TGTGCCAGCAGTTTAGGGACAAATCCCTACAATGAGCAGTTCTTC	CASSLGTNPYNEQFF
-	TRBV18	once	TRBJ1-2	TGTGCCAGCTCCCCTGCGGCCGCACAAGTATCTAACTATGGCTACACCTTC	CASSPAAAQVSNYGYTF
TRBD1	TRBV5-5	once	TRBJ1-5	TGTGCCAGCAGGCGGACAGGGCTACAGGGACAGCCCCAGCATTTT	CASRRTGLQGQPQHF
-	TRBV18	-	TRBJ1-4	TGTGCCAGCTCACTGCCACAGGGAGAGGGTGAAAAACTGTTTTTT	CASSLPQGEGEKLFF
TRBD1	TRBV5-5	-	TRBJ1-3	TGTGCCAGCAGCCGAGGGACAGTAGTCCCTAGCTCTGGAAACACCATATATTTT	CASSRGTVVPSSGNTIYF
-	TRBV7-3	-	TRBJ1-6	TGTGCCAGCAGCTTAGGAGGGGTCAGCTCACCCCTCCACTTT	CASSLGGVSSPLHF
TRBD1	TRBV19	-	TRBJ2-5	TGTGCCAGTAGTATCCGGGACAGCCAGACCCAGTACTTC	CASSIRDSQTQYF
TRBD1	TRBV18	-	TRBJ1-1	TGTGCCAGCTCACCGAGGGACAGGGTCACTGAAGCTTTCTTT	CASSPRDRVTEAFF
TRBD2	TRBV5-1	-	TRBJ2-3	TGCGCCAGCAGCTCTGGACTAGGATCAGCTACGCAGTATTTT	CASSSGLGSATQYF
TRBD1	TRBV9	-	TRBJ1-2	TGTGCCAGCAGCGCCCAGGGGGGCTATGGCTACACCTTC	CASSAQGGYGYTF
-	TRBV29-1	-	TRBJ1-1	TGCAGCGCTAAGGACAGAGAAGCTTTCTTT	CSAKDREAFF
-	TRBV9	once	TRBJ2-3	TGTGCCAGCAGCCCCGGTCCGGTGAGTGCAGATACGCAGTATTTT	CASSPGPVSADTQYF
TRBD1	TRBV2	-	TRBJ2-1	TGTGCCAGCAGTGAAGTGGGACAGGGTGAGCAGTTCTTC	CASSEVGQGEQFF
-	TRBV30	-	TRBJ2-5	TGTGCCTGGGGTAGTGGGGGGATAGGTGAGACCCAGTACTTC	CAWGSGGIGETQYF